This T cell receptor beta chain was obtained from a study of CD8+ T cells in alopecia areata. Whole-study context: It was oral tofacitinib, at 5 to 10 mg twice daily, that treated patients received. Tofacitinib treatment spanned 6 to 18 months, with 6 months off drug afterward. The study's findings and limits: Clonality exceeded that of normal scalp in lesional scalp, most notably in alopecia totalis/universalis.

Cell sorting was applied to PBMCs, and CD4+ and CD8+ T cells were collected. Germline CDR1 and CDR2: SEHNR and FQNEAQ (reference sequence). This CDR3 region has 14 residues. V gave up 5 bases and J gave up 0 bases, with 7 bases separating them. This clone turned up a few times. Its antigen is not identified. Isolated RNA was reverse transcribed into cDNA used as the sequencing template. Repertoires were generated with immunoSEQ multiplex PCR, while TCRdb's copy carries only in-frame clones and drops some. The table includes about 140,000 clones, about half detected once. This chain links TRBV7-9 with TRBJ2-2; D not certain. The source material was CD4+ T cells sorted from blood, sampled at week 0. The clonotype originates from a human donor with alopecia areata. The CDR3 is CASSVDANTGELFF. As DNA, the CDR3 is TGTGCCAGCAGCGTAGACGCGAACACCGGGGAGCTGTTTTTT.